The rows below give T cell receptor beta chains drawn from one sample of a study of T cells in Graves' hyperthyroidism and ophthalmopathy. TCRdb reprocessed the multiplex PCR reads via MiXCR and lists one record per CDR3 protein. This table has about 360,000 distinct CDR3 sequences, approximately 25% appearing once. The material sequenced was blood. All receptors come from a man aged 45-65 years with Graves' hyperthyroidism. Each CDR3 is given with its conserved first and last residue. D genes are given only for firm matches. Rows give clone size only sometimes, using once, few, many, or a class for an expanded clone.

>few|TRBJ2-2|-|TRBV7-2
CASSFGHLNTGELFF
TGTGCCAGCAGCTTCGGACACCTGAACACCGGGGAGCTGTTTTTT
>-|TRBJ2-3|TRBD2|TRBV19
CASRRAGVADTQYF
TGTGCCAGTAGGAGGGCGGGAGTGGCAGATACGCAGTATTTT
>-|TRBJ2-3|-|TRBV9
CASSSLRDGADTQYF
TGTGCCAGCAGCTCGCTTCGGGACGGAGCAGATACGCAGTATTTT
>many|TRBJ1-2|-|TRBV11-2
CASSQDWQGYGYTF
TGTGCCAGCAGCCAGGACTGGCAGGGCTATGGCTACACCTTC
>-|TRBJ2-1|TRBD2|TRBV24-1
CATGGNYGGRALEQFF
TGTGCCACCGGGGGGAACTACGGCGGGAGGGCCCTTGAGCAGTTCTTC
>many|TRBJ2-3|TRBD2|TRBV2
CASSSGTSGRVFSTQYF
TGTGCCAGCAGTTCCGGGACTAGCGGGAGAGTCTTCTCAACGCAGTATTTT
>-|TRBJ1-5|-|TRBV10-1
CASSEGLGQPQHF
TGCGCCAGCAGTGAGGGGTTAGGTCAGCCCCAGCATTTT
>-|TRBJ2-7|-|TRBV12-3/TRBV12-4
CASRSDSTYEQYF
TGTGCCAGCAGATCCGACAGTACCTACGAGCAGTACTTC
>-|TRBJ1-1|-|TRBV20-1
CSTPPGQPNTEAFF
TGCAGTACGCCCCCGGGACAACCGAACACTGAAGCTTTCTTT
>many|TRBJ2-3|TRBD2|TRBV20-1
CSAPRSGRLDTQYF
TGCAGTGCTCCCCGGAGCGGGAGGCTGGATACGCAGTATTTT
>-|TRBJ1-1|-|TRBV7-3
CASSLSSDTEAFF
TGTGCCAGCAGCTTAAGTTCGGACACTGAAGCTTTCTTT
>many|TRBJ2-1|-|TRBV11-1
CASSLGFTSPNEQFF
TGTGCCAGCAGCTTAGGATTCACCTCCCCCAATGAGCAGTTCTTC
>-|TRBJ2-1|TRBD2|TRBV2
CASSTTGTSESEQFF
TGTGCCAGCAGTACAACCGGGACTAGCGAGAGTGAGCAGTTCTTC
>-|TRBJ2-5|-|TRBV28
CASRSQGGETQYF
TGTGCCAGCAGGTCACAGGGCGGAGAGACCCAGTACTTC
>many|TRBJ2-7|TRBD2|TRBV3-1
CASSQDFASGAIYEQYF
TGTGCCAGCAGCCAAGATTTCGCTAGCGGTGCGATCTACGAGCAGTACTTC
>-|TRBJ2-1|-|TRBV6-1
CASSEKFDEQFF
TGTGCCAGCAGCGAGAAGTTTGATGAGCAGTTCTTC
>-|TRBJ2-5|-|TRBV2
CASHGGETQYF
TGTGCCAGCCACGGCGGAGAGACCCAGTACTTC
>-|TRBJ2-7|TRBD1|TRBV5-6
CASSLGQGNPEQYF
TGTGCCAGCAGCTTGGGACAGGGAAACCCCGAGCAGTACTTC
>few|TRBJ2-7|-|TRBV28
CASSPGPRRAYEQYF
TGTGCCAGCAGCCCGGGACCACGACGGGCCTACGAGCAGTACTTC
>-|TRBJ1-1|-|TRBV19
CASMISATWDTEAFF
TGTGCCAGTATGATTTCGGCCACCTGGGACACTGAAGCTTTCTTT
>-|TRBJ1-5|-|TRBV6-2/TRBV6-3
CATSRAFRQEESNQPQHF
TGTGCCACCTCTCGGGCGTTTAGGCAGGAGGAAAGCAATCAGCCCCAGCATTTT
>many|TRBJ1-2|TRBD1|TRBV6-2/TRBV6-3
CASSRLGQGNYGYTF
TGTGCCAGCAGTCGACTGGGACAGGGGAACTATGGCTACACCTTC
>many|TRBJ2-7|TRBD1|TRBV13
CASSLVGTAQEQYF
TGTGCCAGCAGCTTAGTGGGGACAGCACAAGAGCAGTACTTC
>many|TRBJ1-1|TRBD1|TRBV29-1
CSAGTGDTEAFF
TGCAGCGCGGGGACAGGAGACACTGAAGCTTTCTTT
>-|TRBJ2-5|-|TRBV27
CASSWAEQETQYF
TGTGCCAGCAGTTGGGCAGAACAAGAGACCCAGTACTTC
>many|TRBJ2-1|-|TRBV18
CASSRLGGDEQFF
TGTGCCAGCTCGCGACTTGGCGGGGATGAGCAGTTCTTC
>many|TRBJ2-1|-|TRBV11-2
CASSLDGRLIDEQFF
TGTGCCAGCAGCTTAGACGGACGGCTGATCGATGAGCAGTTCTTC
>-|TRBJ2-1|TRBD1|TRBV19
CASGDREHNEQFF
TGTGCCAGTGGGGACAGGGAACACAATGAGCAGTTCTTC
>-|TRBJ2-4|-|TRBV20-1
CSAPQTAKNIQYF
TGCAGTGCCCCCCAAACAGCCAAAAACATTCAGTACTTC
>few|TRBJ1-2|-|TRBV20-1
CSARDIYGYTF
TGCAGTGCTAGAGACATCTATGGCTACACCTTC
>-|TRBJ2-1|TRBD1|TRBV3-1
CASSLWTGRNEQFF
TGTGCCAGCAGCTTATGGACAGGGAGAAATGAGCAGTTCTTC
>many|TRBJ2-1|-|TRBV30
CAWSGRLGSYNEQFF
TGTGCCTGGAGCGGGAGACTAGGCTCCTACAATGAGCAGTTCTTC
>-|TRBJ1-2|-|TRBV5-5
CASSSPTGANYGYTF
TGTGCCAGCAGCTCCCCGACAGGTGCTAACTATGGCTACACCTTC
>few|TRBJ2-2|TRBD2|TRBV27
CASSKREGNTGELFF
TGTGCCAGCAGTAAGCGGGAGGGGAACACCGGGGAGCTGTTTTTT
>-|TRBJ2-7|-|TRBV24-1
CATSAPPGAGEIYEQYF
TGTGCCACCAGCGCACCACCGGGGGCGGGAGAGATCTACGAGCAGTACTTC
>few|TRBJ1-2|TRBD1|TRBV29-1
CSVEDQDRASYYGYTF
TGCAGCGTTGAAGACCAAGACAGGGCATCCTACTATGGCTACACCTTC
>many|TRBJ2-3|-|TRBV20-1
CSASSLTRGTDTQYF
TGCAGTGCTAGTTCCCTCACTAGGGGCACAGATACGCAGTATTTT
>many|TRBJ2-5|-|TRBV7-2
CASSPLRAIKETQYF
TGTGCCAGCAGCCCCCTCAGGGCTATTAAAGAGACCCAGTACTTC
>-|TRBJ2-5|-|TRBV27
CASSRGDRVRETQYF
TGTGCCAGCAGTCGCGGGGACCGAGTGCGAGAGACCCAGTACTTC
>many|TRBJ2-5|-|TRBV5-6
CASSREGRLTKETQYF
TGTGCCAGCAGCCGAGAGGGACGGCTGACAAAAGAAACCCAGTACTTC
>many|TRBJ1-5|TRBD1|TRBV24-1
CATSDAGQGSNQPQHF
TGTGCCACCAGTGACGCGGGACAGGGGAGCAATCAGCCCCAGCATTTT
>few|TRBJ2-5|-|TRBV6-1
CASSEALGDQETQYF
TGTGCCAGCAGTGAAGCGCTAGGAGACCAAGAGACCCAGTACTTC
>-|TRBJ2-1|-|TRBV9
CASSVVESPYNEQFF
TGTGCCAGCAGCGTAGTGGAGTCCCCCTACAATGAGCAGTTCTTC
>-|TRBJ2-1|-|TRBV7-9
CASSPGEEGYNEQFF
TGTGCCAGCAGCCCCGGCGAGGAGGGCTACAATGAGCAGTTCTTC
>-|TRBJ1-5|TRBD1|TRBV19
CASRQIQGSNQPQHF
TGTGCCAGTAGGCAGATACAGGGGAGCAATCAGCCCCAGCATTTT
>-|TRBJ2-7|TRBD1|TRBV20-1
CSARDPLGQEKPYEQYF
TGCAGTGCTAGGGATCCCTTAGGACAGGAGAAACCCTACGAGCAGTACTTC